Described below is a single TCR beta chain sequence and its context. Profiled with immunoSEQ multiplex PCR; TCRdb holds only in-frame clones, not every one. The sample lists fewer than 500,000 clones, roughly 90% occurring once. The data were obtained in a study of blood T cell repertoires in COVID-19. Study information: Researchers got acute and convalescent COVID-19 samples from the United States, Italy and Spain. T cells, B-cell-depleted T cells, or PBMCs supplied cDNA or gDNA.

Recovery meant two consecutive negative NP/OP PCR tests, professional clearance, or resolved symptoms. CDR1 is GTSNPN, CDR2 SVGIG, per germline (reference sequence). V was clipped by 8 bases and J by 4 bases, with 20 bases between them. This CDR3 has 15 amino acids. The TCR sequence derives from a young woman who had recovered from COVID-19. What was sequenced was PBMCs or T cells enriched from blood (not recorded which). This chain links TRBV30 with TRBJ2-2; D is ambiguous. CDR3 DNA sequence: TGTGCCAGGCTAGGTCAACCCAACCCCACCGGGGAGCTGTTTTTT. Protein: CARLGQPNPTGELFF.